This is a list of T cell receptor beta chains from one sample in a study of T cell responses to AZD1222 COVID-19 vaccine. Sequencing used immunoSEQ multiplex PCR; TCRdb keeps in-frame clones, though not all of them. The table records some 120,000 clones, around 82% of them present only once. Sequencing was performed on peripheral blood, taken on day 0 of AZD1222 vaccination. The receptor set was obtained from an adult in good health. Each CDR3 is given with its conserved first and last residue. A D gene is named only where the DNA matches it firmly. Size values are once, few and many counts, or a class for expanded clones, and some rows have none.

d_gene: -
j_gene: TRBJ1-1
abundance: -
v_gene: TRBV6-4
CDR3aa: CASSDLGTPNTEAFF
CDR3nt: TGTGCCAGCAGTGACCTCGGGACACCGAACACTGAAGCTTTCTTT

d_gene: TRBD1
j_gene: TRBJ2-1
abundance: -
v_gene: TRBV10-3
CDR3aa: CAISASRGQGNDEQFF
CDR3nt: TGTGCCATCAGTGCTTCCAGGGGGCAGGGCAACGATGAGCAGTTCTTC

d_gene: -
j_gene: TRBJ2-1
abundance: -
v_gene: TRBV18
CDR3aa: CASSPPLPTLYNEQFF
CDR3nt: TGTGCCAGCTCACCCCCGCTACCCACTCTCTACAATGAGCAGTTCTTC

d_gene: -
j_gene: TRBJ1-2
abundance: -
v_gene: TRBV7-8
CDR3aa: CASSLVWSPGGYGYTF
CDR3nt: TGTGCCAGCAGCTTAGTTTGGTCTCCTGGGGGCTATGGCTACACCTTC

d_gene: TRBD1
j_gene: TRBJ1-5
abundance: -
v_gene: TRBV5-6
CDR3aa: CASSLTAGGAGNQPQHF
CDR3nt: TGTGCCAGCAGCTTAACCGCAGGGGGCGCGGGGAATCAGCCCCAGCATTTT

d_gene: -
j_gene: TRBJ2-5
abundance: -
v_gene: TRBV7-2
CDR3aa: CASSLAGRGGETQYF
CDR3nt: TGTGCCAGCAGCTTAGCAGGGAGGGGGGGAGAGACCCAGTACTTC

d_gene: -
j_gene: TRBJ1-5
abundance: -
v_gene: TRBV18
CDR3aa: CASSPASGYRNQPQHF
CDR3nt: TGTGCCAGCTCACCAGCTTCGGGGTATCGCAATCAGCCCCAGCATTTT

d_gene: -
j_gene: TRBJ2-2
abundance: -
v_gene: TRBV7-2
CDR3aa: CASSEVPRGNTGELFF
CDR3nt: TGTGCCAGCAGCGAGGTCCCCAGGGGGAACACCGGGGAGCTGTTTTTT

d_gene: TRBD2
j_gene: TRBJ2-1
abundance: -
v_gene: TRBV7-3
CDR3aa: CASSGAGGHNEQFF
CDR3nt: TGTGCCAGCAGCGGAGCGGGGGGTCACAATGAGCAGTTCTTC

d_gene: -
j_gene: TRBJ2-5
abundance: once
v_gene: TRBV7-9
CDR3aa: CASSQLGIEETQYF
CDR3nt: TGTGCCAGCAGCCAACTAGGGATCGAAGAGACCCAGTACTTC

d_gene: -
j_gene: TRBJ2-2
abundance: -
v_gene: TRBV14
CDR3aa: CASTWGPNTGELFF
CDR3nt: TGTGCCAGTACGTGGGGGCCGAACACCGGGGAGCTGTTTTTT

d_gene: -
j_gene: TRBJ2-7
abundance: -
v_gene: TRBV7-9
CDR3aa: CASSLGALDEQYF
CDR3nt: TGTGCCAGCAGCTTAGGGGCTTTGGACGAGCAGTACTTC

d_gene: -
j_gene: TRBJ1-3
abundance: -
v_gene: TRBV27
CDR3aa: CASSFQFGNTIYF
CDR3nt: TGTGCCAGCAGTTTCCAATTCGGAAACACCATATATTTT

d_gene: TRBD1
j_gene: TRBJ1-1
abundance: -
v_gene: TRBV18
CDR3aa: CASSPGTGVREAFF
CDR3nt: TGTGCCAGCTCACCAGGGACAGGGGTGAGGGAAGCTTTCTTT

d_gene: TRBD2
j_gene: TRBJ2-3
abundance: -
v_gene: TRBV15
CDR3aa: CATSRGTSGGSINTQYF
CDR3nt: TGTGCCACCAGCAGGGGGACTAGCGGGGGGAGTATAAATACGCAGTATTTT

d_gene: TRBD1
j_gene: TRBJ1-2
abundance: -
v_gene: TRBV19
CDR3aa: CAGPPGGEDFHGYTF
CDR3nt: TGTGCCGGCCCGCCAGGGGGCGAGGATTTTCATGGCTACACCTTC

d_gene: -
j_gene: TRBJ1-2
abundance: -
v_gene: TRBV14
CDR3aa: CASSQGRQDYGYTF
CDR3nt: TGTGCCAGCAGCCAAGGTCGGCAGGACTATGGCTACACCTTC

d_gene: -
j_gene: TRBJ2-1
abundance: -
v_gene: TRBV10-3
CDR3aa: CAISESKQNEQFF
CDR3nt: TGTGCCATCAGTGAGTCGAAGCAGAATGAGCAGTTCTTC

d_gene: -
j_gene: TRBJ2-5
abundance: -
v_gene: TRBV7-6
CDR3aa: CASSSPGMETQYF
CDR3nt: TGTGCCAGCAGCTCCCCGGGTATGGAGACCCAGTACTTC

d_gene: -
j_gene: TRBJ1-3
abundance: -
v_gene: TRBV3-1/TRBV3-2
CDR3aa: CASRPRGSGNTIYF
CDR3nt: TGTGCCAGCAGGCCGAGGGGCTCTGGAAACACCATATATTTT

d_gene: -
j_gene: TRBJ2-3
abundance: -
v_gene: TRBV7-9
CDR3aa: CASSLVTEGKWPTQYF
CDR3nt: TGTGCCAGCAGCTTAGTGACTGAGGGAAAGTGGCCTACGCAGTATTTT

d_gene: -
j_gene: TRBJ2-1
abundance: -
v_gene: TRBV9
CDR3aa: CASSVGQGIIGNEQFF
CDR3nt: TGTGCCAGCAGCGTAGGCCAGGGCATAATAGGAAATGAGCAGTTCTTC

d_gene: -
j_gene: TRBJ1-2
abundance: -
v_gene: TRBV19
CDR3aa: CASTAVVGTGYGYTF
CDR3nt: TGTGCCAGTACCGCTGTTGTGGGCACGGGGTATGGCTACACCTTC

d_gene: -
j_gene: TRBJ1-2
abundance: -
v_gene: TRBV29-1
CDR3aa: CSVAVGSYGYTF
CDR3nt: TGCAGCGTTGCGGTCGGCAGCTATGGCTACACCTTC

d_gene: -
j_gene: TRBJ1-3
abundance: -
v_gene: TRBV19
CDR3aa: CASRPYSSGNTIYF
CDR3nt: TGTGCCAGTCGACCCTACTCCTCTGGAAACACCATATATTTT

d_gene: TRBD1
j_gene: TRBJ2-3
abundance: -
v_gene: TRBV7-2
CDR3aa: CASSSRQGTDTQYF
CDR3nt: TGTGCCAGCAGCTCCCGACAGGGTACAGATACGCAGTATTTT

d_gene: -
j_gene: TRBJ2-7
abundance: -
v_gene: TRBV5-1
CDR3aa: CASVAVGGYEQYF
CDR3nt: TGCGCCAGCGTAGCGGTCGGGGGCTACGAGCAGTACTTC

d_gene: -
j_gene: TRBJ1-2
abundance: -
v_gene: TRBV28
CDR3aa: CASSSQDRNYGYTF
CDR3nt: TGTGCCAGCAGTAGCCAAGACAGAAACTATGGCTACACCTTC

d_gene: TRBD2
j_gene: TRBJ2-3
abundance: once
v_gene: TRBV4-2
CDR3aa: CASSQDRLAGAPSDTQYF
CDR3nt: TGTGCCAGCAGCCAAGATCGATTAGCGGGGGCGCCGAGTGATACGCAGTATTTT

d_gene: -
j_gene: TRBJ2-2
abundance: -
v_gene: TRBV19
CDR3aa: CASRVIPGELFF
CDR3nt: TGTGCCAGTAGGGTTATCCCCGGGGAGCTGTTTTTT

d_gene: -
j_gene: TRBJ1-6
abundance: -
v_gene: TRBV9
CDR3aa: CASSVVDSASPLHF
CDR3nt: TGTGCCAGCAGCGTAGTCGACAGTGCTTCACCCCTCCACTTT

d_gene: -
j_gene: TRBJ2-5
abundance: -
v_gene: TRBV28
CDR3aa: CASFAPGVGQETQYF
CDR3nt: TGTGCCAGCTTTGCCCCCGGGGTCGGGCAAGAGACCCAGTACTTC

d_gene: TRBD1
j_gene: TRBJ2-7
abundance: -
v_gene: TRBV28
CDR3aa: CASKMDRAPYEQYF
CDR3nt: TGTGCCAGCAAAATGGACAGGGCCCCCTACGAGCAGTACTTC